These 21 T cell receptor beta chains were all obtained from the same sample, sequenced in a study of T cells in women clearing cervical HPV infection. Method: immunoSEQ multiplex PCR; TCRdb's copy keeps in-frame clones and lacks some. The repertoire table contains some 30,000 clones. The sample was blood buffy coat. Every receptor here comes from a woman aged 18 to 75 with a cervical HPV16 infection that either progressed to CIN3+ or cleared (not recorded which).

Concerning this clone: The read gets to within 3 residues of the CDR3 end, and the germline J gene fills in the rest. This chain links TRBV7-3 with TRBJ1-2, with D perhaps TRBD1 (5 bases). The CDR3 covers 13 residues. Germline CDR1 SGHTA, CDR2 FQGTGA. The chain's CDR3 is CASSFGLGETYTF. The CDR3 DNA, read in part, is TGTGCCAGCAGCTTTGGACTAGGGGAGACC.

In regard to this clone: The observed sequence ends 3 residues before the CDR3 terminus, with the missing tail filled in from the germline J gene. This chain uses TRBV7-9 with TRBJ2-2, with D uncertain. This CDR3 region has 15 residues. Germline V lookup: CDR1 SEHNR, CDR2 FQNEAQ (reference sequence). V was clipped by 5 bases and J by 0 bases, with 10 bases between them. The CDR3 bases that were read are TGTGCCAGCAGCCCTGTTGAGGCGAACACCGGGGAG. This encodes CASSPVEANTGE. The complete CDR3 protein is CASSPVEANTGELFF.

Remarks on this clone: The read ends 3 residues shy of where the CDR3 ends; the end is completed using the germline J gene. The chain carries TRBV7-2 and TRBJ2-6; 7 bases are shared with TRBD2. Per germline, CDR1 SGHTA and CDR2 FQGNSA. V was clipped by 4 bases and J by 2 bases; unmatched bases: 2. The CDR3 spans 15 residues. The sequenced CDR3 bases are TGTGCCAGCAGCTGGGGGGGAACTGGGGCCAACGTC. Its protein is CASSWGGTGANV. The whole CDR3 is CASSWGGTGANVLTF. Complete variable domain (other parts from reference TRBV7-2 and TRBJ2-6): GAGVSQSPSNKVTEKGKDVELRCDPISGHTALYWYRQSLGQGLEFLIYFQGNSAPDKSGLPSDRFSAERTGGSVSTLTIQRTQQEDSAVYLCASSWGGTGANVLTFGAGSRLTVL.

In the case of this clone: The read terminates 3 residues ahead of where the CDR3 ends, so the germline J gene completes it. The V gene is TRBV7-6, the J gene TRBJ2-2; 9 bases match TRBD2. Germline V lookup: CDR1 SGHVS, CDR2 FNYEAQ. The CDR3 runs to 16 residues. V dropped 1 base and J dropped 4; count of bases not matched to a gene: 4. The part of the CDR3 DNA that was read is TGTGCCAGCAGCTTAGATGCAGCGGGGGGCACCGGGGAG. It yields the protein CASSLDAAGGTGE. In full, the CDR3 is CASSLDAAGGTGELFF.

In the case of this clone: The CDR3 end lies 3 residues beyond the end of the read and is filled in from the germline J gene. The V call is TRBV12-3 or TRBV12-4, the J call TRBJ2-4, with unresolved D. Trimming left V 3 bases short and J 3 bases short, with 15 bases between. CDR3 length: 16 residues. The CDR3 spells CASSLFNSISKNIQYF. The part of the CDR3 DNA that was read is TGTGCCAGCAGTTTGTTCAATTCTATAAGCAAAAACATT.

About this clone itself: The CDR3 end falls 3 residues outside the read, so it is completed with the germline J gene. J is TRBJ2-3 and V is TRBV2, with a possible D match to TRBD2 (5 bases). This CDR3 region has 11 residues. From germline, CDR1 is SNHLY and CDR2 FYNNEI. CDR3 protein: CARTLGSTQYF. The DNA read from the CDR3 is TGTGCCAGGACACTAGGTAGCACG.

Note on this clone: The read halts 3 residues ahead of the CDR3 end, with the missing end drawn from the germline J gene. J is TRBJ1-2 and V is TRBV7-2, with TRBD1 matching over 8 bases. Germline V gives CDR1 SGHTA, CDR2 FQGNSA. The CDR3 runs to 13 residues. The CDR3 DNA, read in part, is TGTGCCAGCAGCTTAGCGACAGGGGAAGAC. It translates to CASSLATGED. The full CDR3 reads CASSLATGEDYTF.

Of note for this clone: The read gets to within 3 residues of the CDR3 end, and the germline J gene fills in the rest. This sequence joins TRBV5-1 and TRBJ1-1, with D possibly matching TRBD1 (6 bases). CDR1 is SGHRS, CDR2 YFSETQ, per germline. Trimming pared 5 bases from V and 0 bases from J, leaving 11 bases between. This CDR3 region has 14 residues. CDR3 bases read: TGCGCCAGCAGTTTCGGGGGGCTGAACACTGAA. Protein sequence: CASSFGGLNTE. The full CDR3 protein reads CASSFGGLNTEAFF.

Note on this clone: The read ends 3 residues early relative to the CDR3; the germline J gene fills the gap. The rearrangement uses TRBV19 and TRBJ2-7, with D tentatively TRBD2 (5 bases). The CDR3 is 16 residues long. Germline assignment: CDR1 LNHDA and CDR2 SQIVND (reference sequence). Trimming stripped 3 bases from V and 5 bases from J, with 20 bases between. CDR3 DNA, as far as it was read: TGTGCCAGTAGTATGAGGGTAGTGAGCCCACGGCACGAG. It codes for CASSMRVVSPRHE. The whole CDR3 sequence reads CASSMRVVSPRHEQYF.

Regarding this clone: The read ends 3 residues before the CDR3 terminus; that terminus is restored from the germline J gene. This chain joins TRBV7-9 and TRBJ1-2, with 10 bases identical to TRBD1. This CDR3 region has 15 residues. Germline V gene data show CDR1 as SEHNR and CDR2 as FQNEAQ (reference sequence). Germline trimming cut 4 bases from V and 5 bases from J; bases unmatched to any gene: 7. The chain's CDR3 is CASSSRDRGPYGYTF. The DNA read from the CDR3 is TGTGCCAGCAGCTCCCGAGACAGGGGGCCGTATGGC.

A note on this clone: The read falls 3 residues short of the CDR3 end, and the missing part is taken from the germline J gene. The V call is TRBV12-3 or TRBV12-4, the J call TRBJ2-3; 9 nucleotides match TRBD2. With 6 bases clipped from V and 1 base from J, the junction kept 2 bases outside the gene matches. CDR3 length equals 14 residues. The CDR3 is CASSVAGGTDTQYF. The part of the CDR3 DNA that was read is TGTGCCAGCAGCGTAGCGGGGGGCACAGATACG.

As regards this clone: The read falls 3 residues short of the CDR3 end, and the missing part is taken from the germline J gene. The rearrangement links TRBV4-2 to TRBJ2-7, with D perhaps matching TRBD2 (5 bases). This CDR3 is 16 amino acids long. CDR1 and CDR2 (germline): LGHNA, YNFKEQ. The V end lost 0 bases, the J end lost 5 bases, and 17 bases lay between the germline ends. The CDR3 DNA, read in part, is TGTGCCAGCAGCCAAGAAATTGGCGGGTCGATCAACGAG. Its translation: CASSQEIGGSINE. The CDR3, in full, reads CASSQEIGGSINEQYF.

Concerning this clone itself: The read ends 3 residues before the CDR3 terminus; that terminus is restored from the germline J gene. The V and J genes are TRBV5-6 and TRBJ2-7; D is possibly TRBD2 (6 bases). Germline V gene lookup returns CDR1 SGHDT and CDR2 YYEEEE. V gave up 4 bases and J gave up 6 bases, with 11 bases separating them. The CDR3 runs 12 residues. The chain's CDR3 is CASSRGTLEQYF. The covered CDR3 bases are TGTGCCAGCAGCCGGGGGACCCTCGAG. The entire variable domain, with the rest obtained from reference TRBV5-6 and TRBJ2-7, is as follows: DAGVTQSPTHLIKTRGQQVTLRCSPKSGHDTVSWYQQALGQGPQFIFQYYEEEERQRGNFPDRFSGHQFPNYSSELNVNALLLGDSALYLCASSRGTLEQYFGPGTRLTVT.

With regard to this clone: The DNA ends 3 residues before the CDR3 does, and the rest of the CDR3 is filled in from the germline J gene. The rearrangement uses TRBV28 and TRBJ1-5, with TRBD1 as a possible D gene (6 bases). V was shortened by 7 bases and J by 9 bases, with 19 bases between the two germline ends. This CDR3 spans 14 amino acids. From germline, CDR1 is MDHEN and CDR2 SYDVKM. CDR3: CASNRKGVLRPQHF. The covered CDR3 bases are TGTGCCAGCAATAGGAAGGGGGTCCTGCGGCCC.

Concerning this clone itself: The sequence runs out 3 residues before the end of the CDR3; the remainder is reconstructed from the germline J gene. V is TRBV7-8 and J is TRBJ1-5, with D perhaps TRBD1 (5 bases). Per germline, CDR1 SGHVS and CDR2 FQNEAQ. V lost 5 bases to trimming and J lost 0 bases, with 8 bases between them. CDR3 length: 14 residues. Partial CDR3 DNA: TGTGCCAGCAGCCCACAGGATAGCAATCAGCCC. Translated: CASSPQDSNQP. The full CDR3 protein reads CASSPQDSNQPQHF.

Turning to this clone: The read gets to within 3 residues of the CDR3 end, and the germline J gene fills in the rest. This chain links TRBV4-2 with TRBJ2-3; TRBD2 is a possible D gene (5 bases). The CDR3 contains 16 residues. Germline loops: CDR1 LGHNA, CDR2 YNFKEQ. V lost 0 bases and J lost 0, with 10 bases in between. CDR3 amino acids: CASSQDPSGSTDTQYF. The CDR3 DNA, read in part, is TGTGCCAGCAGCCAAGATCCCTCGGGGAGCACAGATACG.

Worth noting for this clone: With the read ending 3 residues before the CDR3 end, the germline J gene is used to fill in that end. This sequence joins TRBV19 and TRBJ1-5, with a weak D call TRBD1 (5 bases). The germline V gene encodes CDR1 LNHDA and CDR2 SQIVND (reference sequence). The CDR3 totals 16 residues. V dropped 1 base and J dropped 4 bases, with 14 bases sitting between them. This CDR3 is CASSIVGGELNQPQHF. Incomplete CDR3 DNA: TGTGCCAGTAGTATAGTGGGAGGGGAACTGAATCAGCCC.

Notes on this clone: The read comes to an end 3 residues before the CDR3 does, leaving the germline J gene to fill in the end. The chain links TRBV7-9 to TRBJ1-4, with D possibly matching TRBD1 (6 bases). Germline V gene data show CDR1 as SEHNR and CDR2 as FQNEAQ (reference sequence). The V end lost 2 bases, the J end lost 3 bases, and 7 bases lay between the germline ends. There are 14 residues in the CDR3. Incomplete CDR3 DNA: TGTGCCAGCAGCTTACCAGGGGCTAATGAAAAA. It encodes CASSLPGANEK. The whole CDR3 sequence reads CASSLPGANEKLFF.

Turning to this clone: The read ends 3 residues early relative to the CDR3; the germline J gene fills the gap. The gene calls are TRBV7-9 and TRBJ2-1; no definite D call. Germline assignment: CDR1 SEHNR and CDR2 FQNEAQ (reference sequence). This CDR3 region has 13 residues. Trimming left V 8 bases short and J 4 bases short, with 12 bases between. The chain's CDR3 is CASGFGSYNEQFF. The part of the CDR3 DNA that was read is TGTGCCAGCGGTTTTGGCAGTTACAATGAG.

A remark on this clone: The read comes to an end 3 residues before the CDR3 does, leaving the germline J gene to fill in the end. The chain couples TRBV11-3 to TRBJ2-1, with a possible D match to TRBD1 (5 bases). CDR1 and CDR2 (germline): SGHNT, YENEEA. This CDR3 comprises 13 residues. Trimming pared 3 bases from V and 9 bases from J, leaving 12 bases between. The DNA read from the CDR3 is TGTGCCAGCAGCTTCCTCTTCAGGGTTGAG. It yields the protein CASSFLFRVE. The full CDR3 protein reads CASSFLFRVEQFF. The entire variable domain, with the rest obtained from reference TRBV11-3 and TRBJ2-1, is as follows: EAGVVQSPRYKIIEKKQPVAFWCNPISGHNTLYWYLQNLGQGPELLIRYENEEAVDDSQLPKDRFSAERLKGVDSTLKIQPAELGDSAVYLCASSFLFRVEQFFGPGTRLTVL.

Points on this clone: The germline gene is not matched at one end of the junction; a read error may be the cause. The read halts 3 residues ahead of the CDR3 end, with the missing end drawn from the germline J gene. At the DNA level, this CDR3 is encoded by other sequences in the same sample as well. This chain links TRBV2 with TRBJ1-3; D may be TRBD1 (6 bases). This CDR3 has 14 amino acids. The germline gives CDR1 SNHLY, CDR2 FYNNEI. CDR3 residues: CASSNRVRGNTIYF. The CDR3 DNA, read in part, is TGTGCCAGCAGCAACAGGGTTCGTGGAAACACA. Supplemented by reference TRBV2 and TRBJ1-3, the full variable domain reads EPEVTQTPSHQVTQMGQEVILRCVPISNHLYFYWYRQILGQKVEFLVSFYNNEISEKSEIFDDQFSVERPDGSNFTLKIRSTKLEDSAMYFCASSNRVRGNTIYFGEGSWLTVV.